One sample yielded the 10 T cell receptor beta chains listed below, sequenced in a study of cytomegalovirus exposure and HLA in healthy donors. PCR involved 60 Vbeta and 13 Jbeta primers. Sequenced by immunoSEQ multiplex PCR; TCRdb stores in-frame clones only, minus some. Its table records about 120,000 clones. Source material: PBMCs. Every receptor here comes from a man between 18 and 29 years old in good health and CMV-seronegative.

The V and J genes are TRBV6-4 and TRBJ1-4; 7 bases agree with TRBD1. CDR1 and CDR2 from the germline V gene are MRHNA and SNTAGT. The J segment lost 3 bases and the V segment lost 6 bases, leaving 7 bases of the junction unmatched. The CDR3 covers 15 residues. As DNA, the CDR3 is TGTGCCAGCAGCCCTACAGGGGAGGCTAATGAAAAACTGTTTTTT. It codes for CASSPTGEANEKLFF.

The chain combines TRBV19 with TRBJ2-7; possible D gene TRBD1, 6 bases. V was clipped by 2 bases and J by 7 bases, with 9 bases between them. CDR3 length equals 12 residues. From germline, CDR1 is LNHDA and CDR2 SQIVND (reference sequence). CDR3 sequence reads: CASSIRGTEQYF. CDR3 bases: TGTGCCAGTAGTATAAGAGGGACAGAGCAGTACTTC.

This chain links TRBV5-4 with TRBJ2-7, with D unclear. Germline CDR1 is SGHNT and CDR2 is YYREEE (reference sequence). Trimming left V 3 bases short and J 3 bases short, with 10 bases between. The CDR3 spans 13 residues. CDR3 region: CASSSPGFYEQYF. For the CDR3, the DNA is TGTGCCAGCAGCTCACCGGGTTTCTACGAGCAGTACTTC.

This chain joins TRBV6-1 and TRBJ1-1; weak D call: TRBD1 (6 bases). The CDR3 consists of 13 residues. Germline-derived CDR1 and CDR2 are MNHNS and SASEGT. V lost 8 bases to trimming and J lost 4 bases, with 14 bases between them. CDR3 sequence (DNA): TGTGCCAGCCTCGTGGGGGCAGCCACTGAAGCTTTCTTT. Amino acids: CASLVGAATEAFF.

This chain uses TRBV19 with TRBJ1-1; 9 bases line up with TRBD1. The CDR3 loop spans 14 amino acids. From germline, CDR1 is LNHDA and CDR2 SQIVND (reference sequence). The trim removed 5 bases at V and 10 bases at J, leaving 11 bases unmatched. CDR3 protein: CASSDAGQGRTAFF. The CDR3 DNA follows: TGTGCCAGTAGTGACGCGGGACAGGGCCGGACAGCTTTCTTT.

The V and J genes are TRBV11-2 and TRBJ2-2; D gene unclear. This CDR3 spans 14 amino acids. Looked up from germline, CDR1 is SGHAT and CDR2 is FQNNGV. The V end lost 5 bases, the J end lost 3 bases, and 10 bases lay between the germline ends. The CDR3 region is CASSQTTYTGELFF. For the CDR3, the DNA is TGTGCCAGCAGCCAAACTACTTACACCGGGGAGCTGTTTTTT.

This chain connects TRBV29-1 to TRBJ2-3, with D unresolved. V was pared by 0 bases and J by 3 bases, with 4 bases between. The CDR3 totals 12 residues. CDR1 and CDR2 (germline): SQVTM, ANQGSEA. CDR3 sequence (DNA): TGCAGCGTTGAAGACTCGACAGATACGCAGTATTTT. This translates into CSVEDSTDTQYF.

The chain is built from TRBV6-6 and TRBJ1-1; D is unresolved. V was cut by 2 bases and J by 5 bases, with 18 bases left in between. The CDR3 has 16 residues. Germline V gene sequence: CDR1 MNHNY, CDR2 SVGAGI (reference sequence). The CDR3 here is CASSYPLSGLRTEAFF. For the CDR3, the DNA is TGTGCCAGCAGTTACCCCCTTTCGGGGTTGAGGACTGAAGCTTTCTTT.

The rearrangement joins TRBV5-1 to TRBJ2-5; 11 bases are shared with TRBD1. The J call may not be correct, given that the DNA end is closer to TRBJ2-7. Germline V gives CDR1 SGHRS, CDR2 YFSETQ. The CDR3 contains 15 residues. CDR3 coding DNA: TGCGCCAGCAGCTTGAGGGGACAGGGGGCCTACGAGCAGTACTTC. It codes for CASSLRGQGAYEQYF.

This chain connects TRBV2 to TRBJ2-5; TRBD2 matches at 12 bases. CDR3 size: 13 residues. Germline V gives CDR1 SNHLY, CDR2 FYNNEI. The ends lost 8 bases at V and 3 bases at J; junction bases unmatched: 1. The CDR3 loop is CASRLAGEETQYF. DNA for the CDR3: TGTGCCAGCCGACTAGCGGGGGAAGAGACCCAGTACTTC. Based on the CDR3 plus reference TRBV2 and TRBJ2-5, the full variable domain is EPEVTQTPSHQVTQMGQEVILRCVPISNHLYFYWYRQILGQKVEFLVSFYNNEISEKSEIFDDQFSVERPDGSNFTLKIRSTKLEDSAMYFCASRLAGEETQYFGPGTRLLVL.